A selection of T cell receptor beta chains follows, all from one sample in a study of blood T cells in healthy people across ages. MiXCR was run by TCRdb on the 5' RACE reads, yielding one entry per CDR3 protein. Here the sample spans over a million distinct CDR3 sequences, roughly 64% being singletons. Sequencing was performed on blood. Receptors were obtained from a man aged 18 to 35 in good health. Both conserved end residues are part of each CDR3. The order of the fields is J gene, clone size, V gene, D gene, CDR3 length, CDR3 DNA, CDR3 protein. D genes are given only for firm matches. Size tells how often a clone was seen (once, few, many) or the class of an expanded clone, and some rows leave it out.

j_call: TRBJ2-3
clone_size: few
v_call: TRBV3-1
d_call: .
cdr3_length: 13
cdr3_nt: TGTGCCAGCAGTCTTGCTTTACAGGGAGAGCAGTATTTT
cdr3_aa: CASSLALQGEQYF

j_call: TRBJ2-7
clone_size: .
v_call: TRBV29-1
d_call: TRBD1
cdr3_length: 12
cdr3_nt: TGCAGCGTTAGGAAGGGGGCGGATGAGCAGTACTTC
cdr3_aa: CSVRKGADEQYF

j_call: TRBJ2-7
clone_size: .
v_call: TRBV5-1
d_call: .
cdr3_length: 15
cdr3_nt: TGCGCCAGCAGCTTGGCACAGGGTGCGACCTACGAGCAGTACTTC
cdr3_aa: CASSLAQGATYEQYF

j_call: TRBJ2-7
clone_size: few
v_call: TRBV4-1
d_call: .
cdr3_length: 13
cdr3_nt: TGCGCCAGCAGCCAAGAAACGGGAGTCGAGCAGTACTTC
cdr3_aa: CASSQETGVEQYF

j_call: TRBJ1-6
clone_size: .
v_call: TRBV25-1
d_call: .
cdr3_length: 14
cdr3_nt: TGTGCCAGCAGTACCCAGGGAGGGCATTCACCCCTCCACTTT
cdr3_aa: CASSTQGGHSPLHF

j_call: TRBJ2-5
clone_size: .
v_call: TRBV6-2/TRBV6-3
d_call: .
cdr3_length: 15
cdr3_nt: TGTGCCAGCAGGAGGATTTTAGCGGAAAAAGAGACCCAGTACTTC
cdr3_aa: CASRRILAEKETQYF

j_call: TRBJ2-2
clone_size: .
v_call: TRBV6-5
d_call: .
cdr3_length: 15
cdr3_nt: TGTGCCAGCAGTTACTCCCAGGGGTTGCCCGGGGAGCTGTTTTTT
cdr3_aa: CASSYSQGLPGELFF

j_call: TRBJ1-1
clone_size: few
v_call: TRBV6-2/TRBV6-3
d_call: TRBD1
cdr3_length: 15
cdr3_nt: TGTGCCAGCAACCTCAGGGGGCGGTTGAACACTGAAGCTTTCTTT
cdr3_aa: CASNLRGRLNTEAFF

j_call: TRBJ1-2
clone_size: .
v_call: TRBV7-9
d_call: .
cdr3_length: 15
cdr3_nt: TGTGCCAGCAGCCCCTGGACCGAGGTGTCCTATGGCTACACCTTC
cdr3_aa: CASSPWTEVSYGYTF

j_call: TRBJ2-7
clone_size: few
v_call: TRBV29-1
d_call: TRBD2
cdr3_length: 12
cdr3_nt: TGCAGCGTTCGGGGGGGTTTGGACGAGCAGTACTTC
cdr3_aa: CSVRGGLDEQYF

j_call: TRBJ1-2
clone_size: .
v_call: TRBV29-1
d_call: .
cdr3_length: 11
cdr3_nt: TGCAGCGTGGGAGATGGGGCCGGCTACACCTTC
cdr3_aa: CSVGDGAGYTF

j_call: TRBJ2-7
clone_size: .
v_call: TRBV7-9
d_call: .
cdr3_length: 14
cdr3_nt: TGTGCCAGCAGCTTAATTGGGGAAGTGCACGAGCAGTACTTC
cdr3_aa: CASSLIGEVHEQYF

j_call: TRBJ2-7
clone_size: .
v_call: TRBV9
d_call: .
cdr3_length: 14
cdr3_nt: TGTGCCAGTAGTATGCGCGGGGAATCCTACGAGCAGTACTTC
cdr3_aa: CASSMRGESYEQYF